The 29 T cell receptor beta chains below come from one sample, sequenced in a study of T cells in Graves' hyperthyroidism and ophthalmopathy. The investigators amplified TCR beta CDR3 regions from RNA transcripts. When the TCR CDR3 underwent first-round RT-PCR, the HTBI primer set was used. From the multiplex PCR reads, TCRdb called clonotypes with MiXCR, one entry per CDR3 protein. The repertoire holds roughly 640,000 distinct CDR3 sequences, with 16% as singletons. Sequencing used blood. Receptor source: a woman aged 40 to 55 with Graves' ophthalmopathy.

The chain uses TRBV3-1 and TRBJ2-2; TRBD2 matches at 8 bases. The germline V gene encodes CDR1 LGHDT and CDR2 YNNKEL (reference sequence). Trimming at V came to 0 bases and at J to 5 bases, leaving 2 bases not matched to a gene. This CDR3 is built from 15 residues. DNA for the CDR3: TGTGCCAGCAGCCAAGATAGCGGGGAAACCGGGGAGCTGTTTTTT. Protein: CASSQDSGETGELFF.

The CDR3 here is CASSTGTGSKAFF. The DNA of the CDR3 is TGTGCCAGCAGCACCGGGACAGGGTCGAAAGCTTTCTTT. V usage is TRBV11-2 and J usage is TRBJ1-1; 9 nucleotides align to TRBD1. The CDR3 has 13 amino acids. The ends lost 5 bases at V and 9 bases at J; junction bases unmatched: 7. The germline gives CDR1 SGHAT, CDR2 FQNNGV.

This clonotype was recorded at least ten times. For the CDR3, the DNA is TGTGCCAGCAGCCAAGGACCAGGGGGGAAAAACACCATATATTTT. Amino acids: CASSQGPGGKNTIYF. This rearrangement joins TRBV3-1 to TRBJ1-3; 7 bases map to TRBD1. The germline V gene has CDR1 LGHDT and CDR2 YNNKEL (reference sequence). Trimming cost V 1 base and J 6 bases; bases outside gene matches: 6. The CDR3 is 15 residues long.

This clonotype has at least ten counts. The DNA for the CDR3 is TGTGCCAGCAGCCAAGCCTTAACCTGGGGTGAGCAGTTCTTC. It specifies CASSQALTWGEQFF. The genes are TRBV3-1 and TRBJ2-1; D is unclear. The germline V and J ends were trimmed by 1 base and 9 bases, with 13 bases remaining between them. Germline V gene sequence: CDR1 LGHDT, CDR2 YNNKEL (reference sequence). CDR3 length: 14 residues.

This clonotype came up many times. The rearrangement uses TRBV18 and TRBJ2-7; D uncertain. CDR3 length equals 13 residues. V gave up 4 bases and J gave up 0 bases, with 7 bases separating them. CDR1 is KGHSH and CDR2 is LQKENI in the germline V gene. The CDR3 nucleotides read TGTGCCAGCTCACAGTCAGTCTCCTACGAGCAGTACTTC. This gives the protein CASSQSVSYEQYF.

This clonotype was counted many times. CDR3 nucleotides: TGTGCCAGCAGCCAAGATTTGGGGAGAACAGATACGCAGTATTTT. This codes for CASSQDLGRTDTQYF. This chain links TRBV3-1 with TRBJ2-3; weak D call: TRBD2 (5 bases). Trimming removed 0 bases at V and 3 bases at J, with 10 bases between. The CDR3 covers 15 residues. Germline loops: CDR1 LGHDT, CDR2 YNNKEL (reference sequence).

The chain joins TRBV30 to TRBJ2-7; 8 bases line up with TRBD1. V trimming: 2 bases; J trimming: 0 bases; junction bases outside the gene matches: 9. The germline V gene encodes CDR1 GTSNPN and CDR2 SVGIG (reference sequence). The CDR3 totals 16 residues. Here the CDR3 reads CAWSTPGTGNSYEQYF. CDR3 nucleotides: TGTGCCTGGAGTACGCCGGGGACAGGAAACTCCTACGAGCAGTACTTC.

In the case of this clonotype: Relative to the germline gene, one junction end is altered; a read error may explain this. The rearrangement links TRBV2 to TRBJ1-4; no clear D. Germline loops: CDR1 SNHLY, CDR2 FYNNEI. The length of the CDR3 is 14 residues. The CDR3 is CASSEGRTNEQLFF. The CDR3 coding sequence is TGTGCCAGCAGTGAGGGGAGAACTAATGAACAACTGTTTTTT.

Ten or more counts support this clonotype. The rearrangement uses TRBV3-1 and TRBJ1-6; D gene uncertain. From germline, CDR1 is LGHDT and CDR2 YNNKEL (reference sequence). Trimming removed 0 bases from V and 10 bases from J, with 4 bases in between. This CDR3 has 12 residues. CDR3 sequence (DNA): TGTGCCAGCAGCCAAGAGGGGTCACCCCTCCACTTT. Its protein product is CASSQEGSPLHF. The variable domain in full, completed from reference TRBV3-1 and TRBJ1-6, reads DTAVSQTPKYLVTQMGNDKSIKCEQNLGHDTMYWYKQDSKKFLKIMFSYNNKELIINETVPNRFSPKSPDKAHLNLHINSLELGDSAVYFCASSQEGSPLHFGNGTRLTVT.

The chain has TRBV12-3 or TRBV12-4 and TRBJ1-1; tentative D call: TRBD1 (5 bases). The CDR3 totals 12 residues. V was cut by 4 bases and J by 4 bases, with 7 bases left in between. Here the CDR3 reads CASSSGTTEAFF. The CDR3 DNA is TGTGCCAGCAGTTCGGGGACCACTGAAGCTTTCTTT.

The table lists this clonotype with many counts. This rearrangement joins TRBV6-1 to TRBJ1-1; D unclear. V lost 5 bases and J lost 0, with 13 bases in between. Germline V gene sequence: CDR1 MNHNS, CDR2 SASEGT. This CDR3 is built from 15 residues. The CDR3: CASSLQDGVNTEAFF. The DNA of the CDR3 is TGTGCCAGCAGTCTTCAGGACGGGGTGAACACTGAAGCTTTCTTT.

This clonotype was seen a handful of times. The V call is TRBV11-2, the J call TRBJ1-1; tentative D call: TRBD1 (6 bases). V gave up 3 bases and J gave up 7 bases, with 12 bases separating them. From germline, CDR1 is SGHAT and CDR2 FQNNGV. The CDR3 is 13 amino acids. In DNA, the CDR3 is TGTGCCAGCAGCTTCCGGGGGCTGGGTGAAGCTTTCTTT. Amino acids: CASSFRGLGEAFF.

The table lists this clonotype with many counts. V gene TRBV30 combines with J gene TRBJ1-5; 8 bases fit TRBD1. In germline, CDR1 is GTSNPN, CDR2 SVGIG (reference sequence). J gave up 7 bases and V 5 bases, and 10 bases lay outside the gene matches. This CDR3 spans 14 amino acids. The CDR3 DNA follows: TGTGCCTGGTCACAGGGGGATGTTGGGCAGCCCCAGCATTTT. This sequence encodes CAWSQGDVGQPQHF.

With respect to this clonotype: It may be a read error: a sequence one base away is much more abundant. No conserved phenylalanine or tryptophan ends this CDR3, so it is likely a read error. The V call is TRBV4-1, the J call TRBJ2-5; D is perhaps TRBD1 or TRBD2 (7 bases each). The CDR3 has 15 amino acids. Looked up from germline, CDR1 is MGHRA and CDR2 is YSYEKL. The germline V and J ends were trimmed by 4 bases and 7 bases, with 19 bases remaining between them. The DNA of the CDR3 is TGCGCCAGCAGCCTCCCAGGGGGAGGGCGGTGGACCCAGTACCTC. It specifies CASSLPGGGRWTQYL.

This clonotype was seen more than once but under ten times. The gene calls are TRBV19 and TRBJ1-5; no clear D. The length of the CDR3 is 15 residues. Per the germline V gene, CDR1 is LNHDA and CDR2 is SQIVND (reference sequence). V was cut by 3 bases and J by 4 bases, with 13 bases left in between. CDR3 in DNA: TGTGCCAGTAGTATGTATAGGGAGACAAATCAGCCCCAGCATTTT. This gives the protein CASSMYRETNQPQHF.

This clonotype was seen at least ten times. The rearrangement uses TRBV2 and TRBJ1-6; tentatively, D is TRBD1 (6 bases). Trimming left V 3 bases short and J 0 bases short, with 6 bases between. The V gene's germline CDR1 is SNHLY and CDR2 FYNNEI. This CDR3 contains 15 residues. In DNA, the CDR3 is TGTGCCAGCAGTGAGGACAGCTCCTATAATTCACCCCTCCACTTT. Translating it yields CASSEDSSYNSPLHF.

This clonotype was counted ten times or more. The chain uses TRBV20-1 and TRBJ2-3; 9 bases line up with TRBD2. The CDR3 is 12 amino acids. With V trimmed by 8 bases and J by 3 bases, 3 bases remained unmatched. From germline, CDR1 is DFQATT and CDR2 SNEGSKA (reference sequence). CDR3 amino acids: CSLREGTDTQYF. Written as DNA, the CDR3 is TGCAGTTTGCGGGAGGGTACAGATACGCAGTATTTT.

This clonotype occurred many times. V and J are TRBV3-1 and TRBJ2-7; the D gene is possibly TRBD2 (5 bases). Looked up from germline, CDR1 is LGHDT and CDR2 is YNNKEL (reference sequence). V lost 1 base to trimming and J lost 4 bases, with 11 bases between them. The CDR3 has 14 amino acids. The CDR3 here is CASSQGETVYEQYF. The CDR3, as DNA: TGTGCCAGCAGCCAAGGGGAGACTGTGTACGAGCAGTACTTC.

Only a few counts were recorded for this clonotype. V usage is TRBV28 and J usage is TRBJ1-2; D is unclear. V was shortened by 6 bases and J by 0 bases, with 20 bases between the two germline ends. Germline CDR1 MDHEN, CDR2 SYDVKM. The CDR3 sequence is 17 residues long. The CDR3 nucleotides read TGTGCCAGCAGAAAAAACGGCGGGTTGGGATCTAACTATGGCTACACCTTC. Translation gives CASRKNGGLGSNYGYTF.

The chain uses TRBV12-5 and TRBJ2-3; 7 bases map to TRBD1. This CDR3 comprises 13 residues. The junction had 8 bases not matched to a gene; V was cut back by 7 bases and J by 7 bases. The germline V gene encodes CDR1 LGHNT and CDR2 FRNRAP. DNA of the CDR3: TGTGCTAGTGATACAACAGGGGTTAATACGCAGTATTTT. It specifies CASDTTGVNTQYF. Based on the CDR3 plus reference TRBV12-5 and TRBJ2-3, the full variable domain is DARVTQTPRHKVTEMGQEVTMRCQPILGHNTVFWYRQTMMQGLELLAYFRNRAPLDDSGMPKDRFSAEMPDATLATLKIQPSEPRDSAVYFCASDTTGVNTQYFGPGTRLTVL.

This clonotype was seen repeatedly, ten times or more. The V and J genes are TRBV30 and TRBJ1-6; a possible D gene is TRBD1 (5 bases). Deletions cut 1 base from V and 8 bases from J, with 9 bases between. Germline V gives CDR1 GTSNPN, CDR2 SVGIG (reference sequence). The CDR3 covers 13 residues. The CDR3 DNA is TGTGCCTGGAGTGCTGGGGGTGATTCACCCCTCCACTTT. It translates to CAWSAGGDSPLHF.

Many counts were recorded for this clonotype. The chain carries TRBV2 and TRBJ1-2; possibly TRBD1 for D (5 bases). Per the germline V gene, CDR1 is SNHLY and CDR2 is FYNNEI. The ends were cut back, 9 bases at V and 12 bases at J, with 23 bases in the middle. The CDR3 covers 13 residues. CDR3: CASRQSNGAGDTF. In DNA, the CDR3 is TGTGCCAGTCGGCAGTCTAATGGGGCTGGGGACACCTTC.

This chain uses TRBV10-1 with TRBJ2-7, with D possibly TRBD2 on 6 matching bases. This CDR3 is 14 amino acids long. The ends were cut back, 6 bases at V and 0 bases at J, with 12 bases in the middle. The germline gives CDR1 WNHNN, CDR2 SYGVQD (reference sequence). CDR3: CASSSAGSSYEQYF. CDR3 DNA: TGCGCCAGCAGCTCCGCCGGGAGCTCCTACGAGCAGTACTTC.

This clonotype was picked up a small number of times. This chain uses TRBV19 with TRBJ1-1; the D is unclear. The CDR3 loop spans 13 amino acids. The germline CDR1 and CDR2 sequences are LNHDA and SQIVND (reference sequence). Trimming took 4 bases from V and 0 from J, leaving 6 bases between them. CDR3 coding DNA: TGTGCCAGTAGTACCAGGATGAACACTGAAGCTTTCTTT. Translated, it gives CASSTRMNTEAFF.

This clonotype was seen a handful of times. This sequence joins TRBV15 and TRBJ1-3; D remains unclear. From germline, CDR1 is LNHNV and CDR2 YYDKDF (reference sequence). Trimming took off 1 base at V and 0 bases at J, with 7 bases between the two ends. The CDR3 runs to 15 residues. The CDR3 DNA is TGTGCCACCAGCAGAGTCATGAGCTCTGGAAACACCATATATTTT. It translates to CATSRVMSSGNTIYF.

This clonotype turned up a few times. This chain joins TRBV5-8 and TRBJ2-2; TRBD1 agrees at 11 bases. With 3 bases clipped from V and 4 bases from J, the junction kept 5 bases outside the gene matches. The CDR3 runs 16 residues. CDR1 is SGHTS and CDR2 is YDEGEE in the germline V gene. The CDR3 here is CASSSTGTGGTGELFF. The CDR3 nucleotides read TGTGCCAGCAGCTCCACCGGGACAGGGGGCACCGGGGAGCTGTTTTTT.

This clonotype was detected a few times. The chain joins TRBV5-1 to TRBJ2-1; TRBD2 matches 9 bases. After removal of 4 bases from V and 1 base from J, the junction contained 21 bases not matched to a gene. This CDR3 contains 21 residues. Germline assignment: CDR1 SGHRS and CDR2 YFSETQ. The CDR3 sequence: CASSTDPLAGRFLASYNEQFF. The CDR3 DNA is TGCGCCAGCAGCACGGATCCCCTAGCGGGGAGGTTCCTTGCTTCCTACAATGAGCAGTTCTTC.

This clonotype was counted at least ten times. The chain links TRBV27 to TRBJ2-7; no clear D gene. The CDR3 runs 16 residues. Trimming removed 6 bases from V and 0 bases from J, with 18 bases in between. Germline CDR1 MNHEY, CDR2 SMNVEV (reference sequence). CDR3 nucleotides: TGTGCCAGCAGCCCCCCCCGGCAAGGCCTCTCCTACGAGCAGTACTTC. Its protein product is CASSPPRQGLSYEQYF.

This clonotype has only a few counts. The chain combines TRBV7-2 with TRBJ2-1; unclear D gene. The CDR3 is made up of 15 amino acids. Per germline, CDR1 SGHTA and CDR2 FQGNSA. V lost 2 bases and J 7 bases, leaving 15 bases between the germline ends. The CDR3 here is CASSLTATVGNEQFF. CDR3 in DNA: TGTGCCAGCAGCTTAACGGCTACTGTGGGAAATGAGCAGTTCTTC.